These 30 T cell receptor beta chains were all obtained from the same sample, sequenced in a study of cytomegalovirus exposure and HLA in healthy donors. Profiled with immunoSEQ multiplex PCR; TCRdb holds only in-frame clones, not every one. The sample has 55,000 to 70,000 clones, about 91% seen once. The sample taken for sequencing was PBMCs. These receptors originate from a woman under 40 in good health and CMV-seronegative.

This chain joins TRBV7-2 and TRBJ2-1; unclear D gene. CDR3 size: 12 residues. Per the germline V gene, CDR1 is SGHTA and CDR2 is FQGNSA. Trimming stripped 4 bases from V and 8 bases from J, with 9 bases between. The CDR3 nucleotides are TGTGCCAGCAGCTATTTTTCGGATGAGCAGTTCTTC. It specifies CASSYFSDEQFF.

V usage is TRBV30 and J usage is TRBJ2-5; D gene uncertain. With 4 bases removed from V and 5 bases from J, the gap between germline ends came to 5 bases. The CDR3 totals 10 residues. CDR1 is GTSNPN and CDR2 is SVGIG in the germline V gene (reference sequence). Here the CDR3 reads CAWTRETQYF. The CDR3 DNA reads TGTGCCTGGACGCGGGAGACCCAGTACTTC.

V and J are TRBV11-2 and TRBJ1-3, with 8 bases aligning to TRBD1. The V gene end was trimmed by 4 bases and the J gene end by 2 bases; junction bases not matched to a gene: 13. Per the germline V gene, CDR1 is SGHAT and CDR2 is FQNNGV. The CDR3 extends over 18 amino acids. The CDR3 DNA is TGTGCCAGCAGCTCCAGATCCCACCTCAGGGGGCCTGGAAACACCATATATTTT. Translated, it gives CASSSRSHLRGPGNTIYF.

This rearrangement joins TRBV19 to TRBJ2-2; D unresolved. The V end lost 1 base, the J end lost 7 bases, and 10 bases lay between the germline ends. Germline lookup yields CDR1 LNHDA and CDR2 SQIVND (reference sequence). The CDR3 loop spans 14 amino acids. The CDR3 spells CASSIGAGNGELFF. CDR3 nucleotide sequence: TGTGCCAGTAGTATAGGAGCAGGAAACGGGGAGCTGTTTTTT.

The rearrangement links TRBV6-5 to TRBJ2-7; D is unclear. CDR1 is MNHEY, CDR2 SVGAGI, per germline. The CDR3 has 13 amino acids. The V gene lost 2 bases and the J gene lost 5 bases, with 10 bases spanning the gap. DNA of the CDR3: TGTGCCAGCAGTTACGGCATCACGAACGAGCAGTACTTC. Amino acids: CASSYGITNEQYF.

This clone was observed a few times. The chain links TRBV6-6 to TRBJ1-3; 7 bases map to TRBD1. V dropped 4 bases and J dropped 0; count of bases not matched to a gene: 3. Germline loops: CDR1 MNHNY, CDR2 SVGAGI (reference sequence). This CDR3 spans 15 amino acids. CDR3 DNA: TGTGCCAGCAGTTCGGGACAGCCCTCTGGAAACACCATATATTTT. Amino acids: CASSSGQPSGNTIYF.

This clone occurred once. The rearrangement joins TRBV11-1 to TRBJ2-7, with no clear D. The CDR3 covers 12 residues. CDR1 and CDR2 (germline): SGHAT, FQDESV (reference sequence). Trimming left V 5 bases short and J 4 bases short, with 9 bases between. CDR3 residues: CASSRSAYEQYF. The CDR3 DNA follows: TGTGCCAGCAGCCGGTCCGCTTACGAGCAGTACTTC.

The CDR3 reads CAWSPKIDTIYF. In DNA form, the CDR3 reads TGTGCCTGGAGTCCGAAAATAGACACCATATATTTT. This chain uses TRBV30 with TRBJ1-3; no definite D call. Trimming left V 2 bases short and J 8 bases short, with 10 bases between. CDR1 GTSNPN and CDR2 SVGIG come from the germline V gene (reference sequence). This CDR3 region has 12 residues.

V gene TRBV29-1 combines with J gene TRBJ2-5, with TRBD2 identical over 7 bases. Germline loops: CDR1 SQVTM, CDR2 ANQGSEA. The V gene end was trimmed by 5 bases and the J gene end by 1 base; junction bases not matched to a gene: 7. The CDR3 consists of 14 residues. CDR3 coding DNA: TGCAGCGTTCCCACCGCTAGCGGCCAAGAGACCCAGTACTTC. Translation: CSVPTASGQETQYF.

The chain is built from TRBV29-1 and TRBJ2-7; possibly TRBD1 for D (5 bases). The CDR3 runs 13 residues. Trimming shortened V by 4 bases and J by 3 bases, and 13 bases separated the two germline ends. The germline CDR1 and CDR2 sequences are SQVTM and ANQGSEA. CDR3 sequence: CSVGRGTYYEQYF. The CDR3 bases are TGCAGCGTTGGTAGGGGTACTTACTACGAGCAGTACTTC.

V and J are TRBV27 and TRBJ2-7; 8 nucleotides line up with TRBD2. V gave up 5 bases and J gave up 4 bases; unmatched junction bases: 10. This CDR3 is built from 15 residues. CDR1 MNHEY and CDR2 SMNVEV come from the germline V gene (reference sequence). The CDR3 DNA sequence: TGTGCCAGCAGTGGAATTAGCGGGACCGTGTACGAGCAGTACTTC. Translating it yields CASSGISGTVYEQYF.

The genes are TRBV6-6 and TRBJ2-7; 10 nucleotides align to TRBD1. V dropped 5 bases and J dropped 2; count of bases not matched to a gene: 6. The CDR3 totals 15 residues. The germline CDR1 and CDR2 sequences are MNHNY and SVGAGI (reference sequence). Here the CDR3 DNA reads TGTGCCAGCAGTCCCCGACAGGGGGCAGCCTACGAGCAGTACTTC. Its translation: CASSPRQGAAYEQYF.

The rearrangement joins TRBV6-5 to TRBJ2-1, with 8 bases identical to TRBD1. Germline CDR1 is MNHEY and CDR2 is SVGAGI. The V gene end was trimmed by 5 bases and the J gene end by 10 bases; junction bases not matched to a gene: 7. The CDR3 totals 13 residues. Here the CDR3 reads CASSEQGGAEQFF. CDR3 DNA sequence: TGTGCCAGCAGTGAACAGGGGGGCGCAGAGCAGTTCTTC.

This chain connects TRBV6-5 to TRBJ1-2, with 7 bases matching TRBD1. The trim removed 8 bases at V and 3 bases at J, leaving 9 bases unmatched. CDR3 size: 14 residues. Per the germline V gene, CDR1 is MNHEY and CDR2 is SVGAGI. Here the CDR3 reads CASGPETGDYGYTF. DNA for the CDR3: TGTGCCAGCGGGCCCGAAACAGGGGACTATGGCTACACCTTC.

CDR3 bases: TGTGCCAGCAGTTACAGCCGGAGCGCAGATACGCAGTATTTT. This encodes CASSYSRSADTQYF. The chain has TRBV6-6 and TRBJ2-3; unclear D gene. Germline lookup yields CDR1 MNHNY and CDR2 SVGAGI (reference sequence). This CDR3 contains 14 residues. The V gene lost 2 bases and the J gene lost 4 bases, with 10 bases spanning the gap.

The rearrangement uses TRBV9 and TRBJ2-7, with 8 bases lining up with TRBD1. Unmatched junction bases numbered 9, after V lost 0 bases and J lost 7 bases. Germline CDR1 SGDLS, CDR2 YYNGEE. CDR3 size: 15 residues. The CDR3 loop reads CASSVAAGGPVEQYF. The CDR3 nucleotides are TGTGCCAGCAGCGTAGCTGCAGGGGGCCCGGTGGAGCAGTACTTC.

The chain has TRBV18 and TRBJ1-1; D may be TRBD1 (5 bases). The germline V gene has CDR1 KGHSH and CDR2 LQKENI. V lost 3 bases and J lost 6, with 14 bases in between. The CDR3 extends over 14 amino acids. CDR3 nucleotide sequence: TGTGCCAGCTCACCCTGGCAGGGAAGCGCTGAAGCTTTCTTT. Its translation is CASSPWQGSAEAFF.

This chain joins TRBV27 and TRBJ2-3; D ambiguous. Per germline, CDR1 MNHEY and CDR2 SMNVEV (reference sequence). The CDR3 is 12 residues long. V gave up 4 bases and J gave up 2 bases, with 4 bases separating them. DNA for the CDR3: TGTGCCAGCAGTTCCATCACAGATACGCAGTATTTT. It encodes CASSSITDTQYF.

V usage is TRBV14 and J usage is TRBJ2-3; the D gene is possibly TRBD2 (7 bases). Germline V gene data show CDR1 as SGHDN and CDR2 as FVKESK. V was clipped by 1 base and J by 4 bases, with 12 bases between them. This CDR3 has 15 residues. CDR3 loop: CASSQVRGRADTQYF. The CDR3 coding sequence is TGTGCCAGCAGCCAAGTAAGGGGGAGGGCAGATACGCAGTATTTT.

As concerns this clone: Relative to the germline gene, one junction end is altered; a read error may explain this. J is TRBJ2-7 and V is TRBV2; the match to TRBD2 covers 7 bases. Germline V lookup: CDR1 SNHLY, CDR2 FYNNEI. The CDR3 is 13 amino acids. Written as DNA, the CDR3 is TGTGCCAGCATGTGGGAGGGCTCCCACGAGCAGTACTTC. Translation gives CASMWEGSHEQYF.

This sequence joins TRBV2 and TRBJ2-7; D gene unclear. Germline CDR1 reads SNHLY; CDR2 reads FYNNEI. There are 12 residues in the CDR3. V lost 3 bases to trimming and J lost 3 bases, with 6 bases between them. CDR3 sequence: CASSDGSYEQYF. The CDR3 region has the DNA TGTGCCAGCAGTGACGGTAGCTACGAGCAGTACTTC.

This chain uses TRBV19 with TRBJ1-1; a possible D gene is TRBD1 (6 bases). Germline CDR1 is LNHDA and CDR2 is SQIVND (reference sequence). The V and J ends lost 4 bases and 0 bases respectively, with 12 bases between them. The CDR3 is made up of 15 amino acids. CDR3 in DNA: TGTGCCAGTAGTACTCTGGACAGCATGAACACTGAAGCTTTCTTT. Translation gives CASSTLDSMNTEAFF.

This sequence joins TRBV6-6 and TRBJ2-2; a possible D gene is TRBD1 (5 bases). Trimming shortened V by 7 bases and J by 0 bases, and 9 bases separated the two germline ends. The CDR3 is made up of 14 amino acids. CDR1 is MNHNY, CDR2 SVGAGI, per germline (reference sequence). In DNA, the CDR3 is TGTGCCAGCACCCCGACAGCGAACACCGGGGAGCTGTTTTTT. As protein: CASTPTANTGELFF.

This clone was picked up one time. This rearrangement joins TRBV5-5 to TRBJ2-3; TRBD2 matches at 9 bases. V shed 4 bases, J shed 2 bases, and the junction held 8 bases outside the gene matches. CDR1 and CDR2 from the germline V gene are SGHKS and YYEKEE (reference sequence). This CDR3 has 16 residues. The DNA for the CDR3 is TGTGCCAGCAGCCCTGGGACTAGCTTATACACAGATACGCAGTATTTT. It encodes CASSPGTSLYTDTQYF.

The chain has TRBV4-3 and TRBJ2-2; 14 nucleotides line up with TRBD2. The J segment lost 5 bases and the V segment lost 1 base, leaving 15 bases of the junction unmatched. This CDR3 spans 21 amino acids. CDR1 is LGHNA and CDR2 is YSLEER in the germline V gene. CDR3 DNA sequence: TGCGCCAGCAGCCAAGGGCCGGGACTAGCGGGAGCAAAGTCTTCGACCGGGGAGCTGTTTTTT. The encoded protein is CASSQGPGLAGAKSSTGELFF.

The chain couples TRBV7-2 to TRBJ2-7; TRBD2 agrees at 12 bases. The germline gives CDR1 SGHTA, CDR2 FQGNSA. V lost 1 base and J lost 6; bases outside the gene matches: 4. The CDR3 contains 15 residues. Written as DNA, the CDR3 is TGTGCCAGCAGCTTAGAACTAGCGGGAGGTCGCGAGCAGTACTTC. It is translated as CASSLELAGGREQYF.

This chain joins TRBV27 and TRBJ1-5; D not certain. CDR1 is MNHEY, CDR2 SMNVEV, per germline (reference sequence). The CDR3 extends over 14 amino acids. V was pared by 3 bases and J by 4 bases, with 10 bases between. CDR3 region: CASSLFGQNQPQHF. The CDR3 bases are TGTGCCAGCAGTTTGTTTGGGCAGAATCAGCCCCAGCATTTT.

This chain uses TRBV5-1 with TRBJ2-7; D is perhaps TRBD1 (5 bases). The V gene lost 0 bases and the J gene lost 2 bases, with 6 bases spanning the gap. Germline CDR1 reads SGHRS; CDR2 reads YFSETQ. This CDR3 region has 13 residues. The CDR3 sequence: CASSLDRPYEQYF. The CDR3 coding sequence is TGCGCCAGCAGCTTGGACAGGCCCTACGAGCAGTACTTC.

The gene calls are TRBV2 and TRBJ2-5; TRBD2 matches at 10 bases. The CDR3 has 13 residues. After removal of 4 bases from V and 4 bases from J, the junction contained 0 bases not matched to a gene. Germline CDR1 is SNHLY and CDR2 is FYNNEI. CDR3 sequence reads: CASSGTSGETQYF. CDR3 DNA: TGTGCCAGCAGTGGGACTAGCGGAGAGACCCAGTACTTC.

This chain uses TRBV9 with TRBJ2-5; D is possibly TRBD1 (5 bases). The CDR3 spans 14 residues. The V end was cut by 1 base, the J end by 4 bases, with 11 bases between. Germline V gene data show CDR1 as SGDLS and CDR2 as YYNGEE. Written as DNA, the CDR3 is TGTGCCAGCAGCGTACAGGGCCAGGGAGAGACCCAGTACTTC. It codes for CASSVQGQGETQYF.